These T cell receptor beta chains were read from a single sample in a study of T cell responses to AZD1222 COVID-19 vaccine. The repertoire was sequenced with immunoSEQ multiplex PCR; TCRdb's copy has only in-frame clones and lacks some. The data show about 140,000 clones, 90% to 95% seen once. The sample consisted of peripheral blood, taken after recovery from COVID-19. All receptors derive from an adult who had recovered from COVID-19. CDR3s include the opening cysteine and the closing phenylalanine or tryptophan. D genes are given only for firm matches. Expanded clones are given a class, and other clones once, few, many or no size at all.

size | J | D | V | CDR3 | DNA
- | TRBJ1-2 | - | TRBV7-8 | CASSEQTNYGYTF | TGTGCCAGCAGCGAGCAGACGAACTATGGCTACACCTTC
- | TRBJ1-4 | - | TRBV3-1/TRBV3-2 | CASSQEGLAEKLFF | TGTGCCAGCAGCCAAGAAGGATTGGCTGAAAAACTGTTTTTT
- | TRBJ1-6 | - | TRBV28 | CASSLGGRANSPLHF | TGTGCCAGCAGTTTAGGTGGTCGGGCTAATTCACCCCTCCACTTT
- | TRBJ1-2 | - | TRBV5-4 | CASSLVGRDYGYTF | TGTGCCAGCAGCTTGGTAGGCAGGGATTATGGCTACACCTTC
once | TRBJ2-3 | - | TRBV6-5 | CASRGAVSGTQYF | TGTGCCAGCAGGGGGGCGGTGAGTGGTACGCAGTATTTT
- | TRBJ1-2 | - | TRBV5-1 | CASTGGVSNYGYTF | TGCGCCAGCACCGGGGGGGTATCTAACTATGGCTACACCTTC
- | TRBJ1-6 | - | TRBV27 | CASSLSTNSPLHF | TGTGCCAGCAGTTTATCGACAAATTCACCCCTCCACTTT
- | TRBJ2-7 | TRBD1 | TRBV27 | CASRPGTGSYEQYF | TGTGCCAGCAGACCCGGGACAGGGTCCTACGAGCAGTACTTC
- | TRBJ1-2 | - | TRBV28 | CASSLIPRRGYGYTF | TGTGCCAGCAGTTTAATCCCGCGGCGAGGATATGGCTACACCTTC
- | TRBJ2-7 | TRBD1 | TRBV4-1 | CASSQGPGQGYEQYF | TGCGCCAGCAGCCAAGGGCCGGGACAGGGCTACGAGCAGTACTTC
- | TRBJ2-1 | TRBD2 | TRBV24-1 | CATSLGLAASGSYNEQFF | TGTGCCACCAGCCTCGGACTAGCGGCCTCGGGGTCCTACAATGAGCAGTTCTTC
- | TRBJ2-7 | TRBD2 | TRBV19 | CASRPSGGAGEQYF | TGTGCCAGTAGGCCTAGCGGGGGGGCAGGCGAGCAGTACTTC
- | TRBJ2-4 | TRBD2 | TRBV5-5 | CASSLLQGLAGAAAKNIQYF | TGTGCCAGCAGCCTACTTCAAGGACTAGCGGGAGCCGCGGCCAAAAACATTCAGTACTTC
- | TRBJ1-1 | - | TRBV27 | CASSSPGENTEAFF | TGTGCCAGCAGTTCACCGGGAGAGAACACTGAAGCTTTCTTT
once | TRBJ2-5 | TRBD1 | TRBV28 | CASSLRTGVEETQYF | TGTGCCAGCAGTTTGCGGACAGGGGTTGAAGAGACCCAGTACTTC
- | TRBJ1-5 | - | TRBV28 | CASSLIQGLEPQHF | TGTGCCAGCAGTTTAATTCAGGGGCTGGAGCCCCAGCATTTT
- | TRBJ1-5 | TRBD1 | TRBV18 | CASSPRQGDNQPQHF | TGTGCCAGCTCACCTCGACAGGGTGACAATCAGCCCCAGCATTTT